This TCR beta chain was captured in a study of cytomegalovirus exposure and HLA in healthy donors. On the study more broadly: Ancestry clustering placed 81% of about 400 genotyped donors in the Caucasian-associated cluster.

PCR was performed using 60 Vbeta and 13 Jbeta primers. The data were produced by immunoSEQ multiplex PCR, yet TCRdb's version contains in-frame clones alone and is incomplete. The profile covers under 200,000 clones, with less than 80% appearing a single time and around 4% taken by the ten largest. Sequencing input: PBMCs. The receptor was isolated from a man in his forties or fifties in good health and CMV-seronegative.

The CDR3 bases are TGTGCCAGTAGTATAGTCGGGGAATTGGATGAAAAACTGTTTTTT. Translating gives CASSIVGELDEKLFF. The rearrangement links TRBV19 to TRBJ1-4; no firm D call. The CDR3 consists of 15 residues. V was pared by 1 base and J by 6 bases, with 12 bases between. The germline CDR1 and CDR2 sequences are LNHDA and SQIVND (reference sequence).